This T cell receptor beta chain originates from a study of OX40 agonist ivuxolimab in advanced cancers. TCRdb's copy holds only in-frame clones and misses some; the assay was immunoSEQ multiplex PCR. In the table there are about 53,000 clones, around 82% of which are singletons. For this clone: The sample has other DNA sequences that encode this CDR3 too.

The V end was cut by 0 bases, the J end by 3 bases, with 8 bases between. The CDR3 sequence is 14 residues long. Germline V lookup: CDR1 MNHNS, CDR2 SASEGT. The receptor comes from an adult with an advanced solid tumor such as melanoma, head and neck, liver or kidney cancer. The chain is built from TRBV6-1 and TRBJ1-2; D is possibly TRBD1 (5 bases). The sample was CD4+ or CD8+ T cells sorted from blood, taken in a trial of the OX40 agonist ivuxolimab. CDR3 amino acids: CASSEALQDYGYTF. The CDR3 coding sequence is TGTGCCAGCAGTGAAGCGCTACAGGACTATGGCTACACCTTC.